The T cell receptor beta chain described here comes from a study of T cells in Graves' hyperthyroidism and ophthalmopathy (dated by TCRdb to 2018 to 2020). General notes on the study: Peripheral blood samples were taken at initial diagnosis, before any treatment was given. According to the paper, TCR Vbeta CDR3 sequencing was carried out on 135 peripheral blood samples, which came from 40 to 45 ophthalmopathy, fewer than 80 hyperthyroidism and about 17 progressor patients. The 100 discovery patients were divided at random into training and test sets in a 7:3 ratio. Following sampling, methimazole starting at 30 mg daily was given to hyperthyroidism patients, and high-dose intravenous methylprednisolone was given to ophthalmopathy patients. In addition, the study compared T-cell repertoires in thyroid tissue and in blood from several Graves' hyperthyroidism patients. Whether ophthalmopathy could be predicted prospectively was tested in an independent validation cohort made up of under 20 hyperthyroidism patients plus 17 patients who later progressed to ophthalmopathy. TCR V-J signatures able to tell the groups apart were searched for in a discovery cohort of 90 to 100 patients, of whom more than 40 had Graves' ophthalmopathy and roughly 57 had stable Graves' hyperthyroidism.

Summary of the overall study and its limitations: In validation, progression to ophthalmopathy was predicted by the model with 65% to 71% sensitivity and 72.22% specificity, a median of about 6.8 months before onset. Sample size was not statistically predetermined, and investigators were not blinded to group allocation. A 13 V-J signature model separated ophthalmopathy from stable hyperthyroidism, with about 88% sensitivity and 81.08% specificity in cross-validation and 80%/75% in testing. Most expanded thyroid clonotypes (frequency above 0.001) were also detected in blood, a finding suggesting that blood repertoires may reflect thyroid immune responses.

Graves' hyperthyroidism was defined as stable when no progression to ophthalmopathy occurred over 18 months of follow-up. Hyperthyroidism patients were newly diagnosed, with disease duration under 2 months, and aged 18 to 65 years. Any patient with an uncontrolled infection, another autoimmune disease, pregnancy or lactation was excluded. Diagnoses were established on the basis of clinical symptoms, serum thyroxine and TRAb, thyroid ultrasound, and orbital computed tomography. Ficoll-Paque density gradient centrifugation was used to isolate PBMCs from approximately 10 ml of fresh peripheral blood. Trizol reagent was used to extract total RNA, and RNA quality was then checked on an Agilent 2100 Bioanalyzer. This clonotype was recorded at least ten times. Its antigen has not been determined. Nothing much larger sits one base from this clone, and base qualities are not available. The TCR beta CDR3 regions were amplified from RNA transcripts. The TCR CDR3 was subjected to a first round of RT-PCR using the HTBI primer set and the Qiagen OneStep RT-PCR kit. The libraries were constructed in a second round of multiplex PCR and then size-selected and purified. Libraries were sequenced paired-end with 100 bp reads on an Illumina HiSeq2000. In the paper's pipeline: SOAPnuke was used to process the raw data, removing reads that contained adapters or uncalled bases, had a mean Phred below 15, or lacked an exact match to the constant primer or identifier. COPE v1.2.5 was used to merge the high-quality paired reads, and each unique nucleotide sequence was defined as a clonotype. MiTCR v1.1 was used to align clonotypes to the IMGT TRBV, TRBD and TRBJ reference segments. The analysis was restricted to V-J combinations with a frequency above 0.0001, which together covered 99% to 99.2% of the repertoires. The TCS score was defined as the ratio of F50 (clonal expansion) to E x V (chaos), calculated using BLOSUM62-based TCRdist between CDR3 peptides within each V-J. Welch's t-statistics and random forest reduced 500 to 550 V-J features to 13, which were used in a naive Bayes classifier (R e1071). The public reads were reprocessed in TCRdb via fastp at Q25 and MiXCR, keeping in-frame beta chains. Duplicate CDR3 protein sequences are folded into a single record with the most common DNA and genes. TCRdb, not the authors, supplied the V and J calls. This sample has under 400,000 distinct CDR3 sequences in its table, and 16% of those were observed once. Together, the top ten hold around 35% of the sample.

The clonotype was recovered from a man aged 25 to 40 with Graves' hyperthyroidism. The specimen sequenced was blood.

In nucleotide form, the sequence is TGCAGTGGCCAGCGGGACCCGGGGGGGTACGAGCAGTACTTC. Translated, this gives CSGQRDPGGYEQYF. Rearrangement joined TRBV20-1 to TRBJ2-7, and TRBD2 aligns with 8 junction nucleotides. CDR1 is given as DFQATT and CDR2 as SNEGSKA, both from the germline V gene (reference sequence). The CDR3 runs 14 residues from the cysteine to the phenylalanine. The read is trimmed to its CDR3 DNA, 42 bases read in frame from base 1. The germline V and J ends show losses of 7 bases and 4 bases respectively, and no gene match explains 12 bases of the junction.